Listed below are T cell receptor beta chains from one sample, sequenced in a study of T cell repertoires in cytomegalovirus infection. A single record per CDR3 protein comes from TCRdb applying MiXCR to the reads. In the table there are hundreds of thousands of distinct CDR3 sequences, roughly 15% of which are singletons. Input material: PBMCs. The receptor source for this set is a human donor in good health (CMV status not recorded). Some clones in this sample may be carry-over from other donors' samples. The CDR3 runs from the conserved cysteine through the conserved F or W. D genes are given only for firm matches. Size tells how often a clone was seen (once, few, many) or the class of an expanded clone, and some rows leave it out.

TRBJ2-7	NA	12	TRBV6-1	NA	CASRSAGGLQYF	TGTGCCAGCAGATCGGCCGGGGGGCTCCAGTACTTC
TRBJ1-1	NA	13	TRBV18	NA	CASSPRQNTEAFF	TGTGCCAGCTCACCACGACAGAACACTGAAGCTTTCTTT
TRBJ2-3	NA	14	TRBV4-1	many	CASSPTPLSSTQYF	TGCGCCAGCAGCCCCACCCCACTCTCGAGCACGCAGTATTTT
TRBJ2-1	NA	16	TRBV11-1	NA	CASSGARDLHCNEQFF	TGTGCCAGCAGCGGGGCACGAGACTTGCATTGCAATGAGCAGTTCTTC
TRBJ2-7	TRBD1	14	TRBV12-3/TRBV12-4	NA	CASSLTGETHEQYF	TGTGCCAGCAGTCTGACAGGGGAGACCCACGAGCAGTACTTC
TRBJ1-2	NA	17	TRBV6-1	many	CASSEMDRPRWNYGYTF	TGTGCCAGCAGTGAAATGGACCGGCCGCGGTGGAACTATGGCTACACCTTC
TRBJ2-2	NA	16	TRBV7-2	many	CASSLTGGSSYGELFF	TGTGCCAGCAGCCTAACGGGCGGGTCTTCTTACGGGGAGCTGTTTTTT
TRBJ1-4	TRBD1	19	TRBV6-6	few	CASSYEPGQVKFAGEKLFF	TGTGCCAGCAGTTACGAACCGGGACAGGTTAAGTTCGCGGGTGAAAAACTGTTTTTT
TRBJ1-6	TRBD1	16	TRBV12-3/TRBV12-4	NA	CASSLDQGGGNSPLHF	TGTGCCAGCAGCCTGGACCAGGGGGGGGGTAATTCACCCCTCCACTTT
TRBJ1-6	NA	15	TRBV5-5	many	CASSHRDTYNSPLHF	TGTGCCAGCAGCCACCGGGACACCTATAATTCACCCCTCCACTTT
TRBJ1-2	NA	11	TRBV2	NA	CASGIVGGYTF	TGTGCCAGCGGTATCGTGGGTGGCTACACCTTC
TRBJ2-5	TRBD2	19	TRBV7-2	many	CASSLLGLAGGREGETQYF	TGTGCCAGCAGCCTCCTCGGACTAGCGGGGGGCCGGGAGGGGGAGACCCAGTACTTC
TRBJ1-3	NA	15	TRBV11-2	NA	CASSSQRGAGNTIYF	TGTGCCAGCAGCTCTCAGAGGGGGGCTGGAAACACCATATATTTT
TRBJ2-4	TRBD2	16	TRBV25-1	few	CASSEPFSGGKNIQYF	TGTGCCAGCAGTGAACCCTTCTCGGGAGGCAAAAACATTCAGTACTTC
TRBJ1-5	NA	14	TRBV20-1	NA	CSATSQNWNQPQHF	TGCAGTGCTACGTCTCAAAATTGGAATCAGCCCCAGCATTTT
TRBJ2-7	TRBD1	14	TRBV24-1	few	CATLPGQSSYEQYF	TGTGCCACCCTGCCGGGACAGAGCTCCTACGAGCAGTACTTC
TRBJ2-1	NA	15	TRBV3-1	few	CASSPNGGLVDEQFF	TGTGCCAGCAGCCCCAACGGGGGGCTTGTGGATGAGCAGTTCTTC